This T cell receptor beta chain was recorded in a study of blood T cells in healthy people across ages. This CDR3 spans 13 amino acids. Germline CDR1 is SGHAT and CDR2 is FQNNGV. V was clipped by 5 bases and J by 8 bases, with 15 bases between them. Using a J-beta primer mix together with a sample-barcoded 5' primer, a second PCR was run for about 6 to 11 cycles. Using its own MiXCR run on the 5' RACE reads, TCRdb lists one record per CDR3 protein. This table holds hundreds of thousands of distinct CDR3 sequences, about 55% found once. The source of this sequence is a man between 60 and 70 years old in good health. Specimen: blood. This chain connects TRBV11-2 to TRBJ1-2; D remains ambiguous. DNA for the CDR3: TGTGCCAGCAGCGCCGACACCCGTGGAGGCTACACCTTC. This sequence encodes CASSADTRGGYTF. The full variable domain, rest sourced from reference TRBV11-2 and TRBJ1-2, is EAGVAQSPRYKIIEKRQSVAFWCNPISGHATLYWYQQILGQGPKLLIQFQNNGVVDDSQLPKDRFSAERLKGVDSTLKIQPAKLEDSAVYLCASSADTRGGYTFGSGTRLTVV.